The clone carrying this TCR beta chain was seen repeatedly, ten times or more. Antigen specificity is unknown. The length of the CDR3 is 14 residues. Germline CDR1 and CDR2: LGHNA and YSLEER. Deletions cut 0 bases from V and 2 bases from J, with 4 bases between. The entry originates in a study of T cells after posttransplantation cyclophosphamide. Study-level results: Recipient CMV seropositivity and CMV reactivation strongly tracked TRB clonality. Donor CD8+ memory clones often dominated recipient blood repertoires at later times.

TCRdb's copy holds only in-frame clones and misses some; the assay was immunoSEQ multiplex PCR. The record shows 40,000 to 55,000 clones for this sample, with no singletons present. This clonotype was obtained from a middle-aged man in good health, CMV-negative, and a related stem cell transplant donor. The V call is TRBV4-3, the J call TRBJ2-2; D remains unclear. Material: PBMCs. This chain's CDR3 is CASSQDRNTGELFF. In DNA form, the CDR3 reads TGCGCCAGCAGCCAAGACAGAAACACCGGGGAGCTGTTTTTT.